A selection of T cell receptor beta chains follows, all from one sample in a study of T cells after yellow fever vaccination. TCRdb itself ran the 5' RACE reads through MiXCR, one entry per CDR3 protein. The data show approximately 69,000 distinct CDR3 sequences, with 5% to 6.5% seen just once and roughly 2% held by the top ten. The source material was CD4+ T cells sorted from PBMCs, sampled roughly 15 days after the first yellow fever vaccination. These receptors originate from a man younger than 35 who received the YFV17D yellow fever vaccine. CDR3s leave out the opening cysteine and the closing phenylalanine or tryptophan. The order of the fields is V gene, CDR3 length, J gene, CDR3 protein.

V: TRBV12-3/TRBV12-4; length: 11; J: TRBJ1-5; CDR3: ASVGQGTQPQH
V: TRBV18; length: 13; J: TRBJ1-3; CDR3: ASSPRVSSGNTIY
V: TRBV6-5; length: 14; J: TRBJ1-5; CDR3: ASRYGHPYSNQPQH
V: TRBV5-5; length: 14; J: TRBJ1-1; CDR3: ASSLVGGGLNTEAF
V: TRBV5-1; length: 12; J: TRBJ2-3; CDR3: ASSTGDTGVTQY
V: TRBV24-1; length: 10; J: TRBJ2-5; CDR3: ATSDQRETQY
V: TRBV7-8; length: 16; J: TRBJ2-3; CDR3: ASSGRPTGGFSTDTQY
V: TRBV12-3/TRBV12-4; length: 14; J: TRBJ1-5; CDR3: ASSSRGGANNQPQH
V: TRBV12-3/TRBV12-4; length: 16; J: TRBJ2-4; CDR3: ASSLAGYGGLAKNIQY
V: TRBV7-9; length: 10; J: TRBJ2-1; CDR3: ASSPDNNEQF
V: TRBV9; length: 11; J: TRBJ2-1; CDR3: ASSSLTAADPF
V: TRBV18; length: 10; J: TRBJ1-2; CDR3: ASSPEGPGYT
V: TRBV5-1; length: 12; J: TRBJ2-5; CDR3: ASSLWGTGETQY
V: TRBV29-1; length: 10; J: TRBJ1-1; CDR3: SVGQPNTEAF
V: TRBV5-1; length: 14; J: TRBJ2-3; CDR3: ASSLERTGRADTQY
V: TRBV20-1; length: 12; J: TRBJ2-3; CDR3: SATDWISTDTQY
V: TRBV7-2; length: 13; J: TRBJ1-3; CDR3: ASSLQGGTGNTIY
V: TRBV4-3; length: 13; J: TRBJ1-2; CDR3: ASSQDPQFFYGYT
V: TRBV7-2; length: 10; J: TRBJ2-4; CDR3: ASTSTGNIQY
V: TRBV6-5; length: 13; J: TRBJ2-1; CDR3: ASSFSGGAGNEQF
V: TRBV11-1; length: 16; J: TRBJ1-4; CDR3: ASSPGGTGRTTNEKLF
V: TRBV7-2; length: 14; J: TRBJ1-2; CDR3: ASSFNSQPRSYGYT
V: TRBV7-9; length: 17; J: TRBJ2-5; CDR3: ASSLGVFRDSKAKETQY
V: TRBV7-2; length: 12; J: TRBJ2-5; CDR3: ASSLGGAQETQY
V: TRBV18; length: 14; J: TRBJ2-6; CDR3: ASSPAGTSGANVLT
V: TRBV4-3; length: 15; J: TRBJ1-6; CDR3: ASSQNFVGADNSPLH
V: TRBV7-2; length: 17; J: TRBJ2-5; CDR3: ASSLAPIHLTGGVETQY
V: TRBV11-3; length: 12; J: TRBJ2-1; CDR3: ASSLDGLSNEQF
V: TRBV24-1; length: 15; J: TRBJ2-5; CDR3: ATSALPGEGQQETQY
V: TRBV12-3/TRBV12-4; length: 10; J: TRBJ2-7; CDR3: ASSPQGYEQY
V: TRBV11-1; length: 16; J: TRBJ2-3; CDR3: ASSLFQFAGGLTDTQY
V: TRBV28; length: 11; J: TRBJ2-3; CDR3: ASATPGTDTQY
V: TRBV29-1; length: 13; J: TRBJ1-2; CDR3: SVVRQGRGAYGYT
V: TRBV20-1; length: 13; J: TRBJ1-6; CDR3: SARPATGPNSPLH
V: TRBV10-3; length: 14; J: TRBJ2-2; CDR3: AITAVVETNTGELF
V: TRBV12-3/TRBV12-4; length: 11; J: TRBJ2-7; CDR3: ASSFQGAYEQY
V: TRBV5-4; length: 12; J: TRBJ2-5; CDR3: ASSLRGASETQY
V: TRBV5-4; length: 14; J: TRBJ2-3; CDR3: ASSTGLAGGTDTQY
V: TRBV12-3/TRBV12-4; length: 13; J: TRBJ2-7; CDR3: ASRSQGGGTYEQY
V: TRBV5-1; length: 13; J: TRBJ1-2; CDR3: ASSLDSTLYYGYT
V: TRBV20-1; length: 14; J: TRBJ2-5; CDR3: SVRWTSGGDEEAQY
V: TRBV7-9; length: 12; J: TRBJ2-3; CDR3: ASTKDRVGDTQY
V: TRBV7-9; length: 13; J: TRBJ2-1; CDR3: ASSKIAGGLGEQF
V: TRBV24-1; length: 13; J: TRBJ1-5; CDR3: ATSRDAMNNQPQH
V: TRBV25-1; length: 11; J: TRBJ2-2; CDR3: ASSRGRTGELF
V: TRBV5-1; length: 14; J: TRBJ2-1; CDR3: ASSPSLAGAYNEQF
V: TRBV6-5; length: 15; J: TRBJ1-3; CDR3: ASPYRTGESSGNTIY
V: TRBV12-5; length: 12; J: TRBJ2-5; CDR3: ASGLVPGEETQY
V: TRBV20-1; length: 13; J: TRBJ2-1; CDR3: SAAIQGNSYNEQF
V: TRBV7-2; length: 15; J: TRBJ2-1; CDR3: ASSRGMWGLGGNEQF
V: TRBV5-1; length: 12; J: TRBJ2-7; CDR3: ASSSTGMTYEQY
V: TRBV11-2; length: 12; J: TRBJ2-1; CDR3: ASNGRGPYNEQF
V: TRBV5-1; length: 12; J: TRBJ2-5; CDR3: ASSFTAGQETQY
V: TRBV12-3/TRBV12-4; length: 14; J: TRBJ2-1; CDR3: ASSPGLAGAQGEQF
V: TRBV7-2; length: 11; J: TRBJ2-3; CDR3: ASSLSGEDTQY